The TCR beta chain described here comes from a study of CD8+ T cells in alopecia areata. Looking at the study overall: C3H/HeJ donors with spontaneous alopecia, roughly 6-13 months old, supplied skin grafts to roughly 7-11-week-old female C3H/HeJ mice.

Study results and caveats: More clonal than normal scalp was lesional scalp, particularly alopecia totalis/universalis. It was less clear whether patients shared TCRs than it was in mice, possibly because of HLA. Normal skin's resident alphabeta T cells are also sequenced in scalp samples.

Extracted RNA was reverse transcribed into cDNA, the sequencing template. Assay: immunoSEQ multiplex PCR; the TCRdb copy retains only in-frame clones and omits some. The sample has around 290,000 clones, none seen only once. CDR1 LGHNA and CDR2 YNLKQL come from the germline V gene (reference sequence). Unmatched junction bases numbered 5, after V lost 4 bases and J lost 0 bases. The CDR3 covers 16 residues. With regard to this clone: What it recognizes is unknown. Mouse names are used for the genes. The read is 4 residues too short to cover the CDR3 end, so that end is filled in from the germline J gene. The same CDR3 is also encoded by other DNA sequences in this sample.

Cells that came from pooled cutaneous lymph nodes were sorted using CD4, CD8alpha, NKG2D, NKG2ACE and other markers. This rearrangement joins TRBV5 to TRBJ2-3, with 9 nucleotides matching TRBD2. Source material: CD4+ T cells sorted from a lymph node. The receptor comes from a C3H/HeJ mouse with alopecia areata. MHC haplotype of the strain: H2-k. Here the CDR3 reads CASSPGLGASAETLYF. The part of the CDR3 DNA that was read is TGTGCCAGCAGCCCGGGACTGGGAGCTAGTGCAGAA.